The 17 T cell receptor beta chains in this list originate from one sample, sequenced in a study of cytomegalovirus exposure and HLA in healthy donors. 60 Vbeta and 13 Jbeta primers were used in PCR. Clones were sequenced by immunoSEQ multiplex PCR, and TCRdb holds only the in-frame ones, with some missing. The repertoire holds over 110,000 clones, with approximately 80% as singletons. What was sequenced was PBMCs. Source of these receptors: a woman aged 40 to 49 in good health and CMV-seropositive.

V and J are TRBV6-5 and TRBJ2-5, with D possibly TRBD2 on 6 matching bases. The CDR3 contains 14 residues. Trimming pared 6 bases from V and 7 bases from J, leaving 18 bases between. Germline V CDR1 and CDR2: MNHEY, SVGAGI. CDR3 sequence reads: CASRPYDGGMTQYF. Written as DNA, the CDR3 is TGTGCCAGCAGACCATATGATGGGGGGATGACCCAGTACTTC.

This rearrangement joins TRBV10-2 to TRBJ2-3, with 13 bases matching TRBD2. The CDR3 contains 15 residues. Germline V gene data show CDR1 as WSHSY and CDR2 as SAAADI. Trimming took 6 bases from V and 4 from J; bases not matched to a gene: 4. CDR3 nucleotides: TGCGCCAGCAGCCGGACTAGCGGGAGTGCAGATACGCAGTATTTT. Its translation is CASSRTSGSADTQYF.

The V and J genes are TRBV9 and TRBJ2-1, with a tentative D call TRBD2 (6 bases). CDR3 length: 15 residues. From germline, CDR1 is SGDLS and CDR2 YYNGEE. Trimming stripped 0 bases from V and 7 bases from J, with 14 bases between. The CDR3 here is CASSVEPGGFNEQFF. DNA for the CDR3: TGTGCCAGCAGCGTAGAACCTGGGGGGTTTAATGAGCAGTTCTTC. The whole variable domain, filled in from reference TRBV9 and TRBJ2-1, reads DSGVTQTPKHLITATGQRVTLRCSPRSGDLSVYWYQQSLDQGLQFLIQYYNGEERAKGNILERFSAQQFPDLHSELNLSSLELGDSALYFCASSVEPGGFNEQFFGPGTRLTVL.

This chain connects TRBV19 to TRBJ1-6; 8 bases agree with TRBD1. Per the germline V gene, CDR1 is LNHDA and CDR2 is SQIVND (reference sequence). V shed 11 bases, J shed 9 bases, and the junction held 12 bases outside the gene matches. The CDR3 is 14 residues long. The CDR3 DNA is TGTGCCTCCAGAGGTGGACAGGGAAGTTCACCCCTCCACTTT. Its protein product is CASRGGQGSSPLHF.

The chain links TRBV7-9 to TRBJ2-7; 10 positions agree with TRBD2. This CDR3 is 15 amino acids long. With 1 base clipped from V and 4 bases from J, the junction kept 4 bases outside the gene matches. CDR1 and CDR2 (germline): SEHNR, FQNEAQ (reference sequence). The CDR3 DNA sequence: TGTGCCAGCAGCTTAGGCGGACTAGCGGATTACGAGCAGTACTTC. This encodes CASSLGGLADYEQYF.

This chain connects TRBV5-1 to TRBJ1-4; weak D call: TRBD1 (5 bases). Germline V gives CDR1 SGHRS, CDR2 YFSETQ. CDR3 length: 16 amino acids. V was pared by 2 bases and J by 0 bases, with 11 bases between. This chain's CDR3 is CASSFGGAATNEKLFF. The CDR3, as DNA: TGCGCCAGCAGCTTCGGGGGAGCGGCAACTAATGAAAAACTGTTTTTT.

This clone was counted between two and nine times. The V and J genes are TRBV2 and TRBJ1-1; TRBD1 aligns across 8 bases. CDR3 length: 13 residues. V shed 6 bases, J shed 5 bases, and the junction held 5 bases outside the gene matches. The germline V gene has CDR1 SNHLY and CDR2 FYNNEI. The CDR3 protein is CASRVTGGTEAFF. In DNA form, the CDR3 reads TGTGCCAGCAGGGTTACAGGGGGGACTGAAGCTTTCTTT.

This clone was counted only a few times. V gene TRBV27 combines with J gene TRBJ2-7; 9 bases are a match to TRBD2. CDR1 is MNHEY and CDR2 is SMNVEV in the germline V gene (reference sequence). There are 18 residues in the CDR3. With 2 bases clipped from V and 3 bases from J, the junction kept 14 bases outside the gene matches. For the CDR3, the DNA is TGTGCCAGCAGTTTAGGTCGTGGGGCGGGAGGGGCCCACTACGAGCAGTACTTC. This codes for CASSLGRGAGGAHYEQYF.

The chain has TRBV5-8 and TRBJ1-2; 8 nucleotides align to TRBD1. CDR3 length: 14 amino acids. Germline V gene lookup returns CDR1 SGHTS and CDR2 YDEGEE. Losses at the gene ends were 4 bases for V and 4 bases for J; bases not matched to a gene: 6. In DNA, the CDR3 is TGTGCCAGCAGCCCTAGGACAGGGAGCTATGGCTACACCTTC. This translates into CASSPRTGSYGYTF.

The CDR3 DNA follows: TGTGCCAGCAGCTCCCTAGCGGGAGATACGCAGTATTTT. The encoded protein is CASSSLAGDTQYF. V usage is TRBV7-3 and J usage is TRBJ2-3; TRBD2 matches 8 bases. With V trimmed by 4 bases and J by 5 bases, 2 bases remained unmatched. The CDR3 is 13 amino acids. Germline CDR1 SGHTA, CDR2 FQGTGA. Full variable domain (rest looked up from reference TRBV7-3 and TRBJ2-3): GAGVSQTPSNKVTEKGKYVELRCDPISGHTALYWYRQSLGQGPEFLIYFQGTGAADDSGLPNDRFFAVRPEGSVSTLKIQRTERGDSAVYLCASSSLAGDTQYFGPGTRLTVL.

This clone was seen only a few times. The chain employs TRBV6-5 and TRBJ2-7; a possible D gene is TRBD1 (5 bases). V was trimmed by 9 bases and J by 0 bases, leaving 12 bases between them. Per germline, CDR1 MNHEY and CDR2 SVGAGI. This CDR3 has 13 amino acids. Written as DNA, the CDR3 is TGTGCCAGGAAGTTGGACATCTCCTACGAGCAGTACTTC. This gives the protein CARKLDISYEQYF.

The chain has TRBV27 and TRBJ2-5, with TRBD2 as a possible D gene (5 bases). This CDR3 is built from 14 residues. V was shortened by 2 bases and J by 1 base, with 8 bases between the two germline ends. Germline CDR1 and CDR2: MNHEY and SMNVEV (reference sequence). CDR3 amino acids: CASSLHGIQETQYF. DNA for the CDR3: TGTGCCAGCAGTTTACACGGGATCCAAGAGACCCAGTACTTC.

The CDR3 DNA is TGTGCCAGCATGGCAGACAGGGACAATGAGCAGTTCTTC. Amino acid sequence: CASMADRDNEQFF. The gene calls are TRBV2 and TRBJ2-1, with TRBD1 identical over 7 bases. The CDR3 has 13 residues. Germline V gives CDR1 SNHLY, CDR2 FYNNEI. Trimming at V came to 7 bases and at J to 5 bases, leaving 5 bases not matched to a gene.

The chain is built from TRBV5-4 and TRBJ2-7, with D possibly TRBD2 on 6 matching bases. The CDR3 sequence is 14 residues long. V lost 3 bases to trimming and J lost 2 bases, with 12 bases between them. CDR1 is SGHNT and CDR2 is YYREEE in the germline V gene (reference sequence). The CDR3 sequence: CASSSGLGAYEQYF. Here the CDR3 DNA reads TGTGCCAGCAGCTCGGGACTTGGGGCCTACGAGCAGTACTTC.

The chain couples TRBV7-9 to TRBJ2-7, with D maybe TRBD1 (8 bases). This CDR3 region has 15 residues. CDR1 is SEHNR and CDR2 is FQNEAQ in the germline V gene (reference sequence). The V end was cut by 5 bases, the J end by 4 bases, with 18 bases between. The CDR3 nucleotides are TGTGCCAGCAGCCCAAGGGGGGGACAGGAATACGAGCAGTACTTC. As protein: CASSPRGGQEYEQYF.

V usage is TRBV7-8 and J usage is TRBJ1-1, with 7 positions matching TRBD1. CDR1 is SGHVS and CDR2 is FQNEAQ in the germline V gene. With 5 bases clipped from V and 7 bases from J, the junction kept 10 bases outside the gene matches. This CDR3 comprises 14 residues. The CDR3 spells CASSQRTGVDEAFF. As DNA, the CDR3 is TGTGCCAGCAGCCAAAGGACAGGAGTGGATGAAGCTTTCTTT.

In this sample, this clone turned up once. The V and J genes are TRBV7-9 and TRBJ1-4; 10 positions agree with TRBD1. Unmatched junction bases numbered 2, after V lost 5 bases and J lost 8 bases. This CDR3 is built from 13 residues. Germline V gene data show CDR1 as SEHNR and CDR2 as FQNEAQ (reference sequence). Here the CDR3 DNA reads TGTGCCAGCAGCCTGGGACAGGGGGAAAAACTGTTTTTT. This sequence encodes CASSLGQGEKLFF.